The sequence of this T cell receptor beta chain was determined in a study of brain T cells in children with intractable seizures. The CDR3 has 19 amino acids. V was trimmed by 0 bases and J by 0 bases, leaving 15 bases between them. Germline V gene sequence: CDR1 SGHNT, CDR2 YENEEA. Study outcomes and limitations: Pre-surgery blood may have been undersampled, hiding some clones. HCMV serostatus was not known, and viral specificity came from CDR3 similarity only.

As for this clone: Its antigen is unidentified.

The sequenced cases were selected for having the highest brain T cell transcript signatures. Patients received at least one anti-epileptic drug before surgery. Sequenced by immunoSEQ multiplex PCR; TCRdb stores in-frame clones only, minus some. The data hold over 95,000 clones, with 85% to 95% observed a single time. This specimen consisted of peripheral blood, obtained at surgery. The V gene is TRBV11-3, the J gene TRBJ2-6, with D perhaps TRBD1 (5 bases). The receptor's source is a boy less than two years old with hemimegalencephaly and intractable seizures. CDR3 region: CASSLDFPGIISGANVLTF. As DNA, the CDR3 is TGTGCCAGCAGCTTAGATTTCCCAGGGATAATCTCTGGGGCCAACGTCCTGACTTTC.